Listed below are T cell receptor beta chains from one sample, sequenced in a study of memory CD4+ T cells and cytomegalovirus serostatus. The table came from immunoSEQ multiplex PCR; TCRdb's copy has only in-frame clones and leaves some out. The sample has about 61,000 clones; 80% are singletons. The sample taken for sequencing was memory CD4+ T cells from blood. These receptors all come from an adult in good health and CMV-seronegative. Some clones in this sample may be carry-over from other donors' samples. Both conserved end residues are part of each CDR3. The D gene is left open where the match is weak. Part of the rows lack a size; the others show once, few, many or a class for expanded clones.

clone size	V gene	D gene	J gene	CDR3 DNA	CDR3 protein
-	TRBV7-2	-	TRBJ2-3	TGTGCCAGCAGCGCGTACGGCACAGATACGCAGTATTTT	CASSAYGTDTQYF
-	TRBV11-3	TRBD1	TRBJ1-4	TGTGCCAGCAGCTCCGGGACAGGGACGGAAAAACTGTTTTTT	CASSSGTGTEKLFF
-	TRBV7-2	TRBD1	TRBJ1-1	TGTGCCAGCTACAGGGGAAGCACTGAAGCTTTCTTT	CASYRGSTEAFF
-	TRBV28	-	TRBJ2-2	TGTGCCAGCAGTTTTTTGTCTGAGGCCGGGGAGCTGTTTTTT	CASSFLSEAGELFF
-	TRBV7-9	TRBD1	TRBJ1-4	TGTGCCAGCAGCTTAGGAGACAGGGGGCGAAGAGAAAAACTGTTTTTT	CASSLGDRGRREKLFF
few	TRBV29-1	-	TRBJ1-1	TGCAGCGGCGTAGCGGCGGGAGCTGAAGCTTTCTTT	CSGVAAGAEAFF
-	TRBV19	-	TRBJ2-3	TGTGCCAGTAGTCAGGGATACTTAGCAGATACGCAGTATTTT	CASSQGYLADTQYF
-	TRBV28	TRBD1	TRBJ1-2	TGTGCCAGCAGTTCGAACCCGCCCAGGGGGAGCTCCTATGGCTACACCTTC	CASSSNPPRGSSYGYTF
-	TRBV4-1	TRBD1	TRBJ1-1	TGCGCCAGCACCTCACCTTACAGGGGAAGGAACACTGAAGCTTTCTTT	CASTSPYRGRNTEAFF
-	TRBV30	-	TRBJ2-4	TGTGCCTGGAGTGGGACGGTGACGCTGGGCAAAAACATTCAGTACTTC	CAWSGTVTLGKNIQYF
-	TRBV7-3	-	TRBJ1-1	TGTGCCAGCAGCTTAAGTATGAACACTGAAGCTTTCTTT	CASSLSMNTEAFF
-	TRBV30	-	TRBJ2-4	TGTGCCTGGAGTTCACCGGGGTATAAAAACATTCAGTACTTC	CAWSSPGYKNIQYF
-	TRBV7-2	TRBD2	TRBJ2-5	TGTGCCAGCAGCTCGGGAGGGGCAACGAAGACCCAGTACTTC	CASSSGGATKTQYF
-	TRBV4-1	-	TRBJ2-1	TGCGCCAGCAGCCAGGTTGGGACTTCCAATGAGCAGTTCTTC	CASSQVGTSNEQFF
few	TRBV2	TRBD1	TRBJ1-2	TGTGCCAGCAGTGAAGGCGGGACAGGGGTTGCGTATGGCTACACCTTC	CASSEGGTGVAYGYTF
-	TRBV6-6	-	TRBJ2-1	TGTGCCAGCAGTTACTCAGTAAACCGGGGGCAGTTCTTC	CASSYSVNRGQFF
once	TRBV30	-	TRBJ1-2	TGTGCCTGGAGTGTACGGACCCATGGCTACACCTTC	CAWSVRTHGYTF
-	TRBV5-6	-	TRBJ2-7	TGTGCCAGCAGTTACACAGGGCGATCTTACGAGCAGTACTTC	CASSYTGRSYEQYF
-	TRBV4-2	-	TRBJ1-4	TGTGCCAGCAGCCAAGAAGGGCCAGCAAGTGCAACTAATGAAAAACTGTTTTTT	CASSQEGPASATNEKLFF
-	TRBV7-9	TRBD1	TRBJ1-5	TGTGCCAGCAGCTTAGAGTTGGGACAGATAAATCAGCCCCAGCATTTT	CASSLELGQINQPQHF
-	TRBV29-1	-	TRBJ2-3	TGCAGCGTTGAGGGGGGCATTTCAGATACGCAGTATTTT	CSVEGGISDTQYF
-	TRBV7-8	TRBD1	TRBJ2-7	TGTGCCAGCAGCCATTGGGACAGGGCAGGGGAGCAGTACTTC	CASSHWDRAGEQYF
-	TRBV7-2	-	TRBJ2-7	TGTGCCAGCAGCTTTACTAGTGTTGGCGAGCAGTACTTC	CASSFTSVGEQYF
once	TRBV11-3	TRBD1	TRBJ2-6	TGTGCCAGCAGCCCGGGACAGGCAAGACACTCTGGGGCCAACGTCCTGACTTTC	CASSPGQARHSGANVLTF
-	TRBV7-2	-	TRBJ1-1	TGTGCCAGCAGATTTGGGGGATCCGTAACTGAAGCTTTCTTT	CASRFGGSVTEAFF
-	TRBV28	-	TRBJ2-2	TGTGCCAGCGGGCTTTGGGGGACCGGGGAGCTGTTTTTT	CASGLWGTGELFF
-	TRBV7-2	-	TRBJ2-1	TGTGCCAGCAGCTCGTACTCTACACCAGGGTCCTACAATGAGCAGTTCTTC	CASSSYSTPGSYNEQFF
-	TRBV19	-	TRBJ1-2	TGTGCCAGTAGTACTTCCGGGCCGACCGTTTCCTATGGCTACACCTTC	CASSTSGPTVSYGYTF
-	TRBV4-3	-	TRBJ2-7	TGCGCCAGCAGCCAAAACCGGGATTACGGCGAGCAGTACTTC	CASSQNRDYGEQYF
-	TRBV27	TRBD1	TRBJ2-3	TGTGCCAGCCGCCGGATGAAGTGGGGGACAGGGGGTCCGGGAGATACGCAGTATTTT	CASRRMKWGTGGPGDTQYF
-	TRBV29-1	-	TRBJ2-2	TGCAGCGTTGGTGTCTTCGGGGAGCTGTTTTTT	CSVGVFGELFF
-	TRBV29-1	-	TRBJ1-1	TGCAGCGTTCCATCGGCTACTGAAGCTTTCTTT	CSVPSATEAFF
-	TRBV10-3	-	TRBJ1-1	TGTGCCATCAGTACCCACACCGCTGAAGCTTTCTTT	CAISTHTAEAFF